The clone carrying this T cell receptor beta chain was seen many times. Its antigen is not known. The sample is drawn from a study of T cells in Graves' hyperthyroidism and ophthalmopathy. Background on the study: Peripheral blood specimens were obtained at initial diagnosis, prior to any treatment.

The investigators amplified TCR beta CDR3 regions from RNA transcripts. First-round RT-PCR of the TCR CDR3 relied on the HTBI primer set. One entry per CDR3 protein, called by TCRdb with MiXCR from the multiplex PCR reads. This table has 650,000 to 750,000 distinct CDR3 sequences, approximately 15% appearing once. Diagnoses rested on clinical symptoms, serum thyroxine and TRAb, thyroid ultrasound and orbital computed tomography. Study-wide points: Most thyroid clonotypes expanded above 0.001 appeared in blood too. The model foresaw ophthalmopathy a median around seven months prior to onset.

With V trimmed by 3 bases and J by 1 base, 11 bases remained unmatched. The CDR3 totals 16 residues. Germline V gives CDR1 DFQATT, CDR2 SNEGSKA (reference sequence). Sequenced: blood. The chain is built from TRBV20-1 and TRBJ2-7, with 8 bases identical to TRBD2. This TCR derives from a woman aged 18-29 years with Graves' hyperthyroidism. DNA of the CDR3: TGCAGTGCTAGGGGGGTAAGCGGGAGAACGTCCTACGAGCAGTACTTC. Translating gives CSARGVSGRTSYEQYF.